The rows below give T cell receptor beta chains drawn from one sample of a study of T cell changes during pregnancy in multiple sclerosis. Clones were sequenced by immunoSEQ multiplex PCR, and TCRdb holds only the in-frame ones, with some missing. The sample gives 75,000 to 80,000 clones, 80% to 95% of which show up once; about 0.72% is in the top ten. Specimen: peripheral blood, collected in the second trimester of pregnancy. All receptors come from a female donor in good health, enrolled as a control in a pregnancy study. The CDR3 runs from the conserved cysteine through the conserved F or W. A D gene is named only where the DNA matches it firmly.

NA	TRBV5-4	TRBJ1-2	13	TGTGCCAGCAGTTCGGACAGCAACTATGGCTACACCTTC	CASSSDSNYGYTF
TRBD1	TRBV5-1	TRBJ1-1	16	TGCGCCAGCAGCCTAGGGACAGGGGGAAGGGGCACTGAAGCTTTCTTT	CASSLGTGGRGTEAFF
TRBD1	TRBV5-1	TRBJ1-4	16	TGCGCCAGCAGCTTGGGACAGGGGGCATTCGGTGAAAAACTGTTTTTT	CASSLGQGAFGEKLFF
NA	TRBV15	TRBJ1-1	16	TGTGCCACCAGCAACGTGAGGGGGGGGGCGGGCACTGAAGCTTTCTTT	CATSNVRGGAGTEAFF
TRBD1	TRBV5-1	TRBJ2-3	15	TGCGCCAGCAGCTCAGGGGGAACTAGCACAGATACGCAGTATTTT	CASSSGGTSTDTQYF
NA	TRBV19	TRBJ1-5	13	TGTGCCCATGCCCAGGGTGCGGATCAGCCCCAGCATTTT	CAHAQGADQPQHF
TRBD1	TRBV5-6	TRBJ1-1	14	TGTGCCAGCAGCTTGTCAGGGGGGAGCACTGAAGCTTTCTTT	CASSLSGGSTEAFF
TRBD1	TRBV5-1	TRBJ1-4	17	TGCGCCAGCAGCGGGGGGACAGGGAAGGGAACTAATGAAAAACTGTTTTTT	CASSGGTGKGTNEKLFF
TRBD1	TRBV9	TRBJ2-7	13	TGTGCCAGCAGCACAGGGGGCTCCTACGAGCAGTACTTC	CASSTGGSYEQYF
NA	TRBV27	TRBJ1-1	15	TGTGCCAGCGCCCCGGTGGGGGCGGGGGACACTGAAGCTTTCTTT	CASAPVGAGDTEAFF
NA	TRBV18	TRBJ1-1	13	TGTGCCAGCTCATCGCAGGGGAACACTGAAGCTTTCTTT	CASSSQGNTEAFF